The 10 T cell receptor beta chains below come from one sample, sequenced in a study of cytomegalovirus exposure and HLA in healthy donors (dated by TCRdb to the late 2010s). Library construction relied on the immunoSEQ multiplex PCR assay. A mixture of 60 forward primers for TCR Vbeta segments and 13 reverse primers for TCR Jbeta segments was used in the multiplex PCR. TCRdb mirrors the immuneACCESS table, restricted to in-frame sequences. Some clones are absent from its copies; in checked studies, under half trace to an unresolved V gene, and the reason for the others is unknown. The sample table records fewer than 150,000 clones; about three quarters of these occur just once. Of the sample, 30% is held by the ten largest clones. The sequenced sample was PBMCs. The receptors were gathered from a man in his sixties in good health and CMV-seropositive.

This clone was counted between two and nine times. The chain links TRBV19 to TRBJ1-5; TRBD1 matches at 8 bases. CDR1 is LNHDA, CDR2 SQIVND, per germline (reference sequence). V was clipped by 8 bases and J by 3 bases; unmatched bases: 9. CDR3 length equals 15 residues. As DNA, the CDR3 is TGTGCCAGTGTCGGGCGACAGGGGACCAATCAGCCCCAGCATTTT. This gives the protein CASVGRQGTNQPQHF.

The chain combines TRBV19 with TRBJ1-5; weak D call: TRBD1 (6 bases). Germline-derived CDR1 and CDR2 are LNHDA and SQIVND (reference sequence). The CDR3 has 17 amino acids. V was trimmed by 3 bases and J by 2 bases, leaving 17 bases between them. The CDR3 protein is CASSIGGGRAGNQPQHF. The CDR3, as DNA: TGTGCCAGTAGTATCGGGGGGGGCCGTGCCGGCAATCAGCCCCAGCATTTT.

This clone occurred a few times. V gene TRBV7-2 combines with J gene TRBJ2-1; TRBD2 matches 7 bases. V was clipped by 1 base and J by 14 bases; unmatched bases: 17. The CDR3 has 16 residues. Germline V gene data show CDR1 as SGHTA and CDR2 as FQGNSA. The CDR3 DNA sequence: TGTGCCAGCAGCTTAGGGTTTTCTAGCGGACCCCTCTCGGAGTTCTTC. Translated: CASSLGFSSGPLSEFF.

The rearrangement joins TRBV5-4 to TRBJ2-1, with TRBD2 identical over 7 bases. V lost 4 bases, J lost 3 bases, and 7 bases stayed unmatched. The germline V gene encodes CDR1 SGHNT and CDR2 YYREEE (reference sequence). The CDR3 is made up of 15 amino acids. The chain's CDR3 is CASSRGSGVYNEQFF. In DNA form, the CDR3 reads TGTGCCAGCAGCCGCGGAAGCGGGGTCTACAATGAGCAGTTCTTC.

This chain connects TRBV28 to TRBJ2-3, with D perhaps matching TRBD2 (5 bases). Germline V lookup: CDR1 MDHEN, CDR2 SYDVKM. Trimming took off 2 bases at V and 11 bases at J, with 8 bases between the two ends. The CDR3 has 11 residues. The chain's CDR3 is CASSLQREQYF. Here the CDR3 DNA reads TGTGCCAGCAGTTTACAACGGGAGCAGTATTTT.

The chain employs TRBV27 and TRBJ1-1; a weak D match, TRBD1 (5 bases). The ends were cut back, 7 bases at V and 0 bases at J, with 9 bases in the middle. CDR1 and CDR2 from the germline V gene are MNHEY and SMNVEV (reference sequence). CDR3 length: 13 residues. CDR3 protein: CASKRQLNTEAFF. The CDR3 coding sequence is TGTGCCAGCAAAAGACAGCTGAACACTGAAGCTTTCTTT.

V usage is TRBV4-1 and J usage is TRBJ1-1, with D perhaps TRBD1 (5 bases). V was pared by 0 bases and J by 3 bases, with 14 bases between. This CDR3 spans 16 amino acids. Germline V CDR1 and CDR2: MGHRA, YSYEKL. The CDR3 DNA is TGCGCCAGCAGCCAAGATTTGGGGGGTGGGCACACTGAAGCTTTCTTT. Protein product: CASSQDLGGGHTEAFF.

V and J are TRBV6-7 and TRBJ1-4; 9 bases map to TRBD1. TRBV6-7 is assigned to the ORF class and has an uncertain function. The trim removed 5 bases at V and 4 bases at J, leaving 5 bases unmatched. This CDR3 comprises 15 residues. CDR3 protein: CASSRQGGINEKLFF. The CDR3, as DNA: TGTGCCAGCAGTCGACAGGGGGGAATTAATGAAAAACTGTTTTTT.

The V call is TRBV7-9, the J call TRBJ1-1; D perhaps matches TRBD1 (5 bases). Germline V CDR1 and CDR2: SEHNR, FQNEAQ (reference sequence). V lost 3 bases to trimming and J lost 1 base, with 9 bases between them. The CDR3 consists of 14 residues. The CDR3 loop reads CASSFFRGNTEAFF. CDR3 nucleotides: TGTGCCAGCAGCTTTTTTAGGGGGAACACTGAAGCTTTCTTT.

The chain employs TRBV27 and TRBJ1-4, with a weak D call TRBD1 (6 bases). The germline gives CDR1 MNHEY, CDR2 SMNVEV (reference sequence). The V end lost 4 bases, the J end lost 4 bases, and 10 bases lay between the germline ends. CDR3 length: 14 amino acids. The CDR3 nucleotides read TGTGCCAGCAGTTCCGGACAGTATAATGAAAAACTGTTTTTT. This codes for CASSSGQYNEKLFF.